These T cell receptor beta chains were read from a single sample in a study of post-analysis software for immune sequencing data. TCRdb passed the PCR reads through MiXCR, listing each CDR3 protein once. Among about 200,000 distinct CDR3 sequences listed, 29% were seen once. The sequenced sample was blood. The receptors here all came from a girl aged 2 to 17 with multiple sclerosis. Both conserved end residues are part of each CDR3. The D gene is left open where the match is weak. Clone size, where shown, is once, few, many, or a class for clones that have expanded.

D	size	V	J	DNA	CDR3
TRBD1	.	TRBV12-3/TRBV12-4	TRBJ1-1	TGTGCCAGCAGCCACGACAGGGGTGAAGCTTTCTTT	CASSHDRGEAFF
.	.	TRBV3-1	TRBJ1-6	TGTGCCAGCAGCCAGAGGGCCCTGGGTTCACCCCTCCACTTT	CASSQRALGSPLHF
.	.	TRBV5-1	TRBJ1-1	TGCGCCAGCAGCTTGGAGCAGGGCACTGAAGCTTTCTTT	CASSLEQGTEAFF
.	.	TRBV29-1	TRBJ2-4	TGCAGCGCACAGGGTGATAAAAACATTCAGTACTTC	CSAQGDKNIQYF
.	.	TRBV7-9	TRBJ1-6	TGTGCCAGCAGCGAACAGGGCAATTCACCCCTCCACTTT	CASSEQGNSPLHF
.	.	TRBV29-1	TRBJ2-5	TGCAGCGTTCAAGACAGACGATCTAGGGAGACCCAGTACTTC	CSVQDRRSRETQYF
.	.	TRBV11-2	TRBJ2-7	TGTGCCAGCAGCACAGGAGACGAGCAGTACTTC	CASSTGDEQYF
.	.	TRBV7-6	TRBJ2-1	TGTGCCAGCAGCCGAACGATCGGAGAGACCCAGTTCTTC	CASSRTIGETQFF
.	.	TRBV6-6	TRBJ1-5	TGTGCCAGCAGTTACAAGGGTGGGACCCAGCATTTT	CASSYKGGTQHF
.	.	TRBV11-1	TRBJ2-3	TGTGCCAGCGGCGAAGCGAGCCCCTACACAGATACGCAGTATTTT	CASGEASPYTDTQYF
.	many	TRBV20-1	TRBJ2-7	TGCAGTGCCCTCCAGGGAGACGAGCAGTACTTC	CSALQGDEQYF
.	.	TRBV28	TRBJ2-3	TGTGCCAGCAGCCCGAGCGGAGTCAGCACAGATACGCAGTATTTT	CASSPSGVSTDTQYF
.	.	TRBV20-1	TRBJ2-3	TGCAGTGTTAAGGCCAGCAGCACAGATACGCAGTATTTT	CSVKASSTDTQYF
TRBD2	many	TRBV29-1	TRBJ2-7	TGCAGCGCGACTAGCGATTTATACGAGCAGTACTTC	CSATSDLYEQYF
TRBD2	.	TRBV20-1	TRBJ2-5	TGCAGTGCTAGGCCGACTAGCTTCCAAGAGACCCAGTACTTC	CSARPTSFQETQYF
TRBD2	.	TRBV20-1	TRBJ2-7	TGCAGTGCTAAGCCTAGCGGGGGTTACAATGAGCAGTACTTC	CSAKPSGGYNEQYF
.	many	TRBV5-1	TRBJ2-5	TGCGCCAGCAGCTTGGACCAAGAGACCCAGTACTTC	CASSLDQETQYF
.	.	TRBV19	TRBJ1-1	TGTGCCAGTAGTTCCCAAAGGGTCCAAGGTCTGGCTTTCTTT	CASSSQRVQGLAFF
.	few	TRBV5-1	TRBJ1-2	TGCGCCAGCAGCTTGGGTATCGCAGGGGCTGATGGCTACACCTTC	CASSLGIAGADGYTF
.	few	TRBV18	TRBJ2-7	TGTGCCAGCTCACCGTCGGTGTCATCCTACGAGCAGTACTTC	CASSPSVSSYEQYF
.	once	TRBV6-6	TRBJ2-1	TGTGCCAGCTCTCCCGGACCCACCTACGAGCAGTTCTTC	CASSPGPTYEQFF
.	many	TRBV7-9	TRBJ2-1	TGTGCCAGCAGCTCTTTCCGTGGGCCCTCCTACAATGAGCAGTTCTTC	CASSSFRGPSYNEQFF
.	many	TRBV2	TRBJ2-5	TGTGCCAGCAGTCGACAGCCTAAAGAGACCCAGTACTTC	CASSRQPKETQYF
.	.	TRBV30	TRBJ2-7	TGTGCCTGGGGCCAGGGTTTCGAACGCGAGCAGTACTTC	CAWGQGFEREQYF
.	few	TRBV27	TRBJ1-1	TGTGCCAGCAGTTTATCTGTTCGGGGGAGGGACACTGAAGCTTTCTTT	CASSLSVRGRDTEAFF
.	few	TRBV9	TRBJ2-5	TGTGCCAGCAGCGTAGCCTGGGGGGGACAGAGCCAAGAGACCCAGTACTTC	CASSVAWGGQSQETQYF
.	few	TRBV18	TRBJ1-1	TGTGCCAGCTCAAAACCAGGGGACAAAAACACTGAAGCTTTCTTT	CASSKPGDKNTEAFF
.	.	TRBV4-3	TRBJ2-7	TGCGCCAGCAGCCAAGACAGGGCAGGGGGGGACGAGCAGTACTTC	CASSQDRAGGDEQYF
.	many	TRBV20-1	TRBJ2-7	TGCAGTGCGGGTGTGACCTACGAGCAGTACTTC	CSAGVTYEQYF
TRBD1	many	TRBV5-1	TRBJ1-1	TGCGCCAGCAGCACGAGACAGGGGAGCCCTGAAGCTTTCTTT	CASSTRQGSPEAFF
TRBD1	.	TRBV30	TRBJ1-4	TGTGCCTTGGGACAGGGTAATGAAAAACTGTTTTTT	CALGQGNEKLFF
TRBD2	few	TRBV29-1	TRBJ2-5	TGCAGCGTTGTGGTAGCGCGGGAGCGCCAAGAGACCCAGTACTTC	CSVVVARERQETQYF
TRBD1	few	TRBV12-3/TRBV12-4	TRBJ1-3	TGTGCCAGCAGGAAACAGGGGTCTGGAAACACCATATATTTT	CASRKQGSGNTIYF
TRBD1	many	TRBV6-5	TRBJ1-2	TGTGCCAGCAGCTCCGGACAGGAAATCTATGGCTACACCTTC	CASSSGQEIYGYTF
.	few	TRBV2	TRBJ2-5	TGTGCCAGCAGCCCCGCCGGGAGTGGGGGGGAGACCCAGTACTTC	CASSPAGSGGETQYF
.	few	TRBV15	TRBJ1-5	TGTGCCACCAGCCCTTATGACTTCAATCAGCCCCAGCATTTT	CATSPYDFNQPQHF
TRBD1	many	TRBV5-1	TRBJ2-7	TGCGCCAGCAGCCACCGGGACAGGGGAGCCTACGAGCAGTACTTC	CASSHRDRGAYEQYF
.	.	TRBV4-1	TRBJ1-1	TGCGCCAGCAGCCAAGCAGAGGTCAGCATGAACACTGAAGCTTTCTTT	CASSQAEVSMNTEAFF
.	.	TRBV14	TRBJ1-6	TGTGCCAGCAGCCCCCTTAGCTCCTATAATTCACCCCTCCACTTT	CASSPLSSYNSPLHF
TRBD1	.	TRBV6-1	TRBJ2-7	TGTGCCAGCAGACCCGGGACAGTAGTTAACGAGCAGTACTTC	CASRPGTVVNEQYF
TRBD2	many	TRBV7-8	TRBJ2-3	TGTGCCAGCAGCTTAGTAGCGGGGGGGCCGGATACGCAGTATTTT	CASSLVAGGPDTQYF
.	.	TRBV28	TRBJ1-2	TGTGCCAGCAGTCGGGGGTATGGCTACACCTTC	CASSRGYGYTF
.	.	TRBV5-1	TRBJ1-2	TGCGCCAGCAGCTCCGTCGGGGGGTCGGATGGCTACACCTTC	CASSSVGGSDGYTF
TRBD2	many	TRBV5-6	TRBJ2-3	TGTGCCAGCAGCTTAAGACTAGCGGGGAGCACAGATACGCAGTATTTT	CASSLRLAGSTDTQYF
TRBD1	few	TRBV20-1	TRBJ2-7	TGCAGTGCTGCCGGGACAGGGCCTTTGGAGCAGTACTTC	CSAAGTGPLEQYF
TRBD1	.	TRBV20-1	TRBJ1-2	TGCAGTGCTCGCGGGACAGGGTCCTTCTATGGCTACACCTTC	CSARGTGSFYGYTF
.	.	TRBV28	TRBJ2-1	TGTGCCAGCAGTCCTCACAATGAGCAGTTCTTC	CASSPHNEQFF
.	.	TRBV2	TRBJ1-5	TGTGCCAGCAGTGAGGGGAATAGCAATCAGCCCCAGCATTTT	CASSEGNSNQPQHF
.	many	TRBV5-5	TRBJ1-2	TGTGCCAGCAGCTTTGGGACGGCGAACTATGGCTACACCTTC	CASSFGTANYGYTF
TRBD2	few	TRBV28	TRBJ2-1	TGTGCCAGCAGTTTAAGGACTAGCGGGAGTGAGCAGTTCTTC	CASSLRTSGSEQFF
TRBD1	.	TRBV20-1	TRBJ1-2	TGCAGTGCTACGACAGGGGGCAACTATGGCTACACCTTC	CSATTGGNYGYTF
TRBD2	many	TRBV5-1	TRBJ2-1	TGCGCCAGCAGCTCGGGGGGAGCGGGGGTTTACAATGAGCAGTTCTTC	CASSSGGAGVYNEQFF
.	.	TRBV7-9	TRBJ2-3	TGTGCCAGCACCCGACGACAGGGCACAGATACGCAGTATTTT	CASTRRQGTDTQYF
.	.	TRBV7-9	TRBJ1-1	TGTGCCAGCAGCTTTGTAGAGAACACTGAAGCTTTCTTT	CASSFVENTEAFF
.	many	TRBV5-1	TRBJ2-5	TGCGCCAGCAGCTTGGCCGGCAGCCTCTTTCAAGAGACCCAGTACTTC	CASSLAGSLFQETQYF
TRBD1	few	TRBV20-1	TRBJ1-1	TGCAGTGCCAGGACAGGGGGAGGCACTGAAGCTTTCTTT	CSARTGGGTEAFF
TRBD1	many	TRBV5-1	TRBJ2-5	TGCGCCAGCAGCTTGGCCGGGACAGTGGCCCGAGAGACCCAGTACTTC	CASSLAGTVARETQYF
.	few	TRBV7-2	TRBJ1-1	TGTGCCAGCAGCTATACTATGAACACTGAAGCTTTCTTT	CASSYTMNTEAFF
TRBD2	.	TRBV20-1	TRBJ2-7	TGCAGTGCTAGAGATCTCGAGACTAGCGGGGGAAAAGTCTACGAGCAGTACTTC	CSARDLETSGGKVYEQYF
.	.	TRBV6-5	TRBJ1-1	TGTGCCAGCAGACCCGACAGAACGGGAAACACTGAAGCTTTCTTT	CASRPDRTGNTEAFF